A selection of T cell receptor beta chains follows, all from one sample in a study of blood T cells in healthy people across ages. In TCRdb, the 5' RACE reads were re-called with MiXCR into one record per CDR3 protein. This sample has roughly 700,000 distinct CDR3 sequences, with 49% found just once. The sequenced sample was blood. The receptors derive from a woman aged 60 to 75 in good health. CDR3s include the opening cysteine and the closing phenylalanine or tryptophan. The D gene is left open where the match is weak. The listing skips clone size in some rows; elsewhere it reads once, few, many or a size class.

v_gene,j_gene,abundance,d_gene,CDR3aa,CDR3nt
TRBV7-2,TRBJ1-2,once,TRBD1,CASSTRTGNYDGYTF,TGTGCCAGCAGCACACGGACAGGCAACTATGATGGCTACACCTTC
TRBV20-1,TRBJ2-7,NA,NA,CSARDKGAYEQYF,TGCAGTGCTAGAGATAAGGGGGCCTACGAGCAGTACTTC
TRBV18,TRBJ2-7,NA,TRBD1,CASSPSGQGIFYEQYF,TGTGCCAGCTCACCATCGGGACAGGGTATTTTCTACGAGCAGTACTTC
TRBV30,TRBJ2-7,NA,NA,CAWRASSEQYF,TGTGCCTGGAGGGCCTCGTCCGAGCAGTACTTC
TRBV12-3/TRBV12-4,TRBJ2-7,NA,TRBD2,CASGGLAGRYEQYF,TGTGCAAGCGGTGGGCTAGCGGGACGTTACGAGCAGTACTTC
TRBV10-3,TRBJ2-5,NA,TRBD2,CAISWTSGRETQYF,TGTGCCATCAGTTGGACTAGCGGGAGGGAGACCCAGTACTTC
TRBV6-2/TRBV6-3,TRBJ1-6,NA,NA,CASSLRQARGLHF,TGTGCCAGCAGTCTCCGCCAAGCCCGGGGGCTCCACTTT
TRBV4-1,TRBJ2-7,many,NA,CASSQEARFSYEQYF,TGCGCCAGCAGCCAAGAGGCCAGGTTCTCCTACGAGCAGTACTTC
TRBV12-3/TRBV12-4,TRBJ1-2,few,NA,CASSLLSSNYGYTF,TGTGCCAGCAGTCTACTTAGTTCTAACTATGGCTACACCTTC
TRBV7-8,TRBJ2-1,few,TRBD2,CASSPRDYPSSYNEQFF,TGTGCCAGCAGCCCGAGGGACTACCCAAGCTCCTACAATGAGCAGTTCTTC
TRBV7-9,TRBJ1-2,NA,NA,CASSLDGGMNYGYTF,TGTGCCAGCAGCTTAGATGGGGGGATGAACTATGGCTACACCTTC
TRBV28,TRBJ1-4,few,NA,CASSSQDRREKLFF,TGTGCCAGCAGTTCCCAGGACAGAAGGGAAAAACTGTTTTTT
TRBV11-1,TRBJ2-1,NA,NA,CASSSRGSYNEQFF,TGTGCCAGCAGCTCTAGGGGCTCCTACAATGAGCAGTTCTTC
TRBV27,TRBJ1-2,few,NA,CASSSRHDWHYTF,TGTGCCAGCAGTTCGCGGCACGACTGGCACTACACCTTC
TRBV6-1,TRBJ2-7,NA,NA,CASTRTASYEQYF,TGTGCCAGCACCAGGACAGCGAGCTACGAGCAGTACTTC
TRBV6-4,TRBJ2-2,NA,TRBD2,CASSVQGLGLPGELFF,TGTGCCAGCAGTGTTCAAGGACTAGGTTTACCCGGGGAGCTGTTTTTT
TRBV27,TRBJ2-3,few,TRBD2,CASNHLAGVTDTQYF,TGTGCCAGCAACCACCTAGCGGGAGTTACAGATACGCAGTATTTT
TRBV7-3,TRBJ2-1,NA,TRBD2,CARPKAGGPFLNEQFF,TGTGCCCGCCCGAAGGCGGGAGGGCCATTCTTAAATGAGCAGTTCTTC
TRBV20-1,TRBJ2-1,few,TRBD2,CSARDSLAGGLSGGSYNEQFF,TGCAGTGCTAGAGATTCACTAGCGGGAGGGCTCTCGGGAGGGTCCTACAATGAGCAGTTCTTC
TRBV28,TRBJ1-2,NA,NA,CASKGGAYYGYTF,TGTGCCAGCAAGGGGGGCGCCTACTATGGCTACACCTTC
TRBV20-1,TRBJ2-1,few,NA,CSARAKNSYNEQFF,TGCAGTGCTAGAGCGAAGAACTCCTACAATGAGCAGTTCTTC
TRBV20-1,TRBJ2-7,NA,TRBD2,CSARGAGRPYEQYF,TGCAGTGCTAGAGGAGCGGGGCGCCCCTACGAGCAGTACTTC
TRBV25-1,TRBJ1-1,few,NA,CASRLKTEAFF,TGTGCCAGCAGACTTAAAACTGAAGCTTTCTTT
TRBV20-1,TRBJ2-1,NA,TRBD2,CSASGAGDEQFF,TGCAGTGCTAGTGGGGCGGGAGATGAGCAGTTCTTC
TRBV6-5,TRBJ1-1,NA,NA,CASSKGAEAFF,TGTGCCAGCAGCAAAGGGGCTGAAGCTTTCTTT
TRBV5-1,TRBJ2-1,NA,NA,CASSLGSGPPREQFF,TGCGCCAGCAGCTTGGGGTCAGGCCCACCTAGGGAGCAGTTCTTC
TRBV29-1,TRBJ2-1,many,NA,CSVDTLREQFF,TGCAGCGTTGACACCCTGCGTGAGCAGTTCTTC
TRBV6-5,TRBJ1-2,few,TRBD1,CASRQAGGRYGYTF,TGTGCCAGCAGGCAAGCAGGGGGCCGATATGGCTACACCTTC
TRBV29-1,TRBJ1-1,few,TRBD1,CSISGTGGSQVAFF,TGCAGCATTTCCGGGACAGGGGGCTCGCAGGTCGCTTTCTTT
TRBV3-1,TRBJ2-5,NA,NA,CASSQAGAGETRYF,TGTGCCAGCAGCCAAGCGGGAGCAGGTGAGACCCGGTACTTC
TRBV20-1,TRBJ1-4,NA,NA,CSAGLEEREKLFF,TGCAGTGCTGGGCTGGAGGAGAGAGAAAAACTGTTTTTT
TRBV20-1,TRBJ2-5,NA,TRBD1,CSASLRDRGYF,TGCAGTGCTAGCCTCCGGGACAGAGGGTACTTC
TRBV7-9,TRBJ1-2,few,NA,CASSFGQPGNGYTF,TGTGCCAGCAGCTTTGGACAGCCAGGGAATGGCTACACCTTC
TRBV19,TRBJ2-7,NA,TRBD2,CASSRGLNNEQYF,TGTGCCAGTAGTAGGGGACTAAACAATGAGCAGTACTTC
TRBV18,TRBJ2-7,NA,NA,CASSPSRAVYEQYF,TGTGCCAGCTCACCAAGTCGCGCCGTCTACGAGCAGTACTTC
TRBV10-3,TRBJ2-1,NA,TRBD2,CAISGEGGPRNEQFF,TGTGCCATCAGTGGGGAGGGAGGGCCTCGGAATGAGCAGTTCTTC
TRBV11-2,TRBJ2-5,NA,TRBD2,CASSLGLGTSGRNQETQYF,TGTGCCAGCAGCTTAGGTCTCGGGACTAGCGGGAGGAACCAAGAGACCCAGTACTTC
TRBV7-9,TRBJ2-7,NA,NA,CASSLVGGGPSEQYF,TGTGCCAGCAGCTTAGTGGGGGGCGGGCCCAGCGAGCAGTACTTC
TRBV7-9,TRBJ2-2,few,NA,CASSLWVAGELFF,TGTGCCAGCAGCTTATGGGTCGCCGGGGAGCTGTTTTTT
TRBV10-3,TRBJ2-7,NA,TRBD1,CAISPTGLQETRYF,TGTGCCATCAGCCCGACAGGGTTACAAGAGACCCGGTACTTC
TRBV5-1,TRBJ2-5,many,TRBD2,CASSPSGRTQETQYF,TGCGCCAGCTCTCCTAGCGGGAGGACTCAAGAGACCCAGTACTTC
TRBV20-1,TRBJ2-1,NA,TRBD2,CSARPSSGTYNEQFF,TGCAGTGCTAGACCCTCTAGCGGAACCTACAATGAGCAGTTCTTC
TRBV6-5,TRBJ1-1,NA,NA,CASSDPGNTEAFF,TGTGCCAGCAGTGACCCGGGGAACACTGAAGCTTTCTTT
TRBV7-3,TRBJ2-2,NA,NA,CASSLKVGELFF,TGTGCCAGCAGCCTTAAGGTCGGGGAGCTGTTTTTT
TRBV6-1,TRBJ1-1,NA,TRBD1,CASSIGTGIRTEAFF,TGTGCCAGCAGTATAGGGACAGGGATAAGGACTGAAGCTTTCTTT
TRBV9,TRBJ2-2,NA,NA,CASSVGAGVTVPGELFF,TGTGCCAGCAGCGTAGGTGCAGGGGTGACAGTCCCCGGGGAGCTGTTTTTT
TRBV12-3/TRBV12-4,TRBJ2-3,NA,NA,CASSPSSRRNTDTEYF,TGTGCCAGCAGTCCATCAAGCAGAAGGAACACAGATACGGAGTATTTT
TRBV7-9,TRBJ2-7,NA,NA,CASSLGGAYYEQYF,TGTGCCAGCAGCTTAGGGGGGGCTTACTACGAGCAGTACTTC
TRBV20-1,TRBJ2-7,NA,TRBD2,CSARDGASGTYNEQYF,TGCAGTGCTAGAGACGGGGCTAGCGGGACCTACAATGAGCAGTACTTC
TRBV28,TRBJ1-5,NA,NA,CASSFVQPQHF,TGTGCCAGCAGTTTTGTTCAGCCCCAGCATTTT
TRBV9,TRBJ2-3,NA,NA,CASSPHGAGSYSTDTQYF,TGTGCCAGCAGCCCCCACGGGGCCGGTTCTTATTCCACAGATACGCAGTATTTT
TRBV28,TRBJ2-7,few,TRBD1,CASSPPNRGYEQYF,TGTGCCAGCAGTCCCCCCAACAGGGGTTACGAGCAGTACTTC